This T cell receptor (beta chain) was captured by sequencing in a study of blood T cell repertoires in COVID-19. Study-wide context: Sample material is recorded as cDNA or gDNA derived from T cells, B-cell-depleted T cells, or PBMCs.

Only in-frame clones appear in the TCRdb table, and some are missing; sequencing was by immunoSEQ multiplex PCR. Here the sample spans 60,000 to 90,000 clones, about nine tenths being singletons. This TCR was recovered from a woman older than 75 with acute or convalescent COVID-19. Source material: peripheral blood.

The CDR3, as DNA: TGTGCCAGCAGCCCCGGGACAGGGTGGGCTCAAGAGACCCAGTACTTC. Its translation: CASSPGTGWAQETQYF. This chain links TRBV7-6 with TRBJ2-5; TRBD1 matches 9 bases. The CDR3 has 16 residues. J gave up 2 bases and V 5 bases, and 9 bases lay outside the gene matches. The germline V gene has CDR1 SGHVS and CDR2 FNYEAQ.